This T cell receptor (beta chain) was documented in a study of control samples from healthy donors and cancer patients. Regarding this clone: The same CDR3 also results from other DNA sequences found in this sample.

V was shortened by 3 bases and J by 6 bases, with 12 bases between the two germline ends. Germline CDR1 reads LNHDA; CDR2 reads SQIVND (reference sequence). CDR3 size: 14 residues. TCRdb's table, derived via immunoSEQ multiplex PCR, lists solely in-frame clones and lacks some. Of around 22,000 clones listed, more than 80% are singletons. The receptor was derived from a man aged 60 to 69 with head and neck cancer. This chain connects TRBV19 to TRBJ1-5; perhaps TRBD1 as D (5 bases). The sequencing sample was made of PBMCs. CDR3 loop: CASSIGQGAQPQHF. CDR3 nucleotide sequence: TGTGCCAGTAGTATCGGGCAGGGCGCTCAGCCCCAGCATTTT.